Listed below are T cell receptor beta chains from one sample, sequenced in a study of human T cells and chemical hapten exposure. Using its own MiXCR run on the RACE reads, TCRdb lists one record per CDR3 protein. The data contain fewer than 200,000 distinct CDR3 sequences, roughly 30% of them singletons. The sequenced sample was whole blood, obtained in connection with sensitization to the hapten diphenylcyclopropenone (DPC). These receptors all come from a woman in her twenties or thirties with alopecia areata. Some clones in this sample may be carry-over from other donors' samples. Both conserved end residues are part of each CDR3. Each record gives: clone size, D gene, J gene, V gene, CDR3 length, CDR3 DNA, CDR3 protein. The D gene is left open where the match is weak. The listing skips clone size in some rows; elsewhere it reads once, few, many or a size class.

clone_size: once
d_call: TRBD1
j_call: TRBJ1-1
v_call: TRBV4-1
cdr3_length: 15
cdr3_nt: TGCGCCAGCAGCCAAGAGCTAACAGGGGTCACTGAAGCTTTCTTT
cdr3_aa: CASSQELTGVTEAFF

clone_size: -
d_call: TRBD1
j_call: TRBJ1-3
v_call: TRBV7-9
cdr3_length: 14
cdr3_nt: TGTGCCACCAGGGGGACAGGGGCTGGAAACACCATATATTTT
cdr3_aa: CATRGTGAGNTIYF

clone_size: -
d_call: TRBD2
j_call: TRBJ2-1
v_call: TRBV6-2/TRBV6-3
cdr3_length: 16
cdr3_nt: TGTGCCAGCAGTCCGGGACTAGCGGGAGGTTACAATGAGCAGTTCTTC
cdr3_aa: CASSPGLAGGYNEQFF

clone_size: -
d_call: TRBD2
j_call: TRBJ2-7
v_call: TRBV12-3/TRBV12-4
cdr3_length: 14
cdr3_nt: TGTGCCAGCAATGACCTAGCGGGAGGTAACGAGCAGTACTTC
cdr3_aa: CASNDLAGGNEQYF

clone_size: -
d_call: -
j_call: TRBJ2-7
v_call: TRBV11-2
cdr3_length: 12
cdr3_nt: TGTGCCAGCAGCTTAGATCAGTACGAGCAGTACTTC
cdr3_aa: CASSLDQYEQYF

clone_size: many
d_call: -
j_call: TRBJ2-7
v_call: TRBV20-1
cdr3_length: 12
cdr3_nt: TGCAGTGCTAGCGAAGGGGCCTACGAGCAGTACTTC
cdr3_aa: CSASEGAYEQYF

clone_size: -
d_call: TRBD1
j_call: TRBJ1-4
v_call: TRBV29-1
cdr3_length: 14
cdr3_nt: TGCAGCGTAGAACCGACAGGGGAGCATGAAAAACTGTTTTTT
cdr3_aa: CSVEPTGEHEKLFF

clone_size: few
d_call: -
j_call: TRBJ1-2
v_call: TRBV28
cdr3_length: 14
cdr3_nt: TGTGCCAGCAGTTCTACCACAGGGTTCGCTGGCTACACCTTC
cdr3_aa: CASSSTTGFAGYTF

clone_size: -
d_call: TRBD1
j_call: TRBJ2-7
v_call: TRBV5-1
cdr3_length: 15
cdr3_nt: TGCGCCAGCAGCCCAGTAGCCGGGACAGGGGTCGAGCAGTACTTC
cdr3_aa: CASSPVAGTGVEQYF

clone_size: few
d_call: -
j_call: TRBJ2-1
v_call: TRBV28
cdr3_length: 11
cdr3_nt: TGTGCCAGCAGAGGAAGTGGTGAGCAGTTCTTC
cdr3_aa: CASRGSGEQFF

clone_size: many
d_call: TRBD1
j_call: TRBJ2-7
v_call: TRBV29-1
cdr3_length: 14
cdr3_nt: TGCAGCGTTCATGGACAGGGGGTGAAAGCCGAGCAGTACTTC
cdr3_aa: CSVHGQGVKAEQYF

clone_size: -
d_call: -
j_call: TRBJ2-3
v_call: TRBV7-2
cdr3_length: 14
cdr3_nt: TGTGCCAGCAGCTTCCATGAAGCGACAGATACGCAGTATTTT
cdr3_aa: CASSFHEATDTQYF

clone_size: -
d_call: TRBD1
j_call: TRBJ1-2
v_call: TRBV20-1
cdr3_length: 14
cdr3_nt: TGCAGTGCTAGACCAGGACAGGGAAACTATGGCTACACCTTC
cdr3_aa: CSARPGQGNYGYTF

clone_size: few
d_call: -
j_call: TRBJ1-5
v_call: TRBV6-6
cdr3_length: 14
cdr3_nt: TGTGCCAGCAGCCTAACGTCCCGGGGCCAGCCCCAGCATTTT
cdr3_aa: CASSLTSRGQPQHF

clone_size: -
d_call: -
j_call: TRBJ2-3
v_call: TRBV28
cdr3_length: 15
cdr3_nt: TGTGCCAGCAGTTTCGGCGGGGCGGGCTCAGATACGCAGTATTTT
cdr3_aa: CASSFGGAGSDTQYF

clone_size: -
d_call: -
j_call: TRBJ1-2
v_call: TRBV3-2
cdr3_length: 15
cdr3_nt: TGTGCCAGCAGCCAAGCGGGACAGGGATCGTCGGGCTACACCTTC
cdr3_aa: CASSQAGQGSSGYTF

clone_size: many
d_call: -
j_call: TRBJ2-1
v_call: TRBV28
cdr3_length: 13
cdr3_nt: TGTGCCAGCAGTTTGCCCCAACACAATGAGCAGTTCTTC
cdr3_aa: CASSLPQHNEQFF

clone_size: -
d_call: -
j_call: TRBJ2-7
v_call: TRBV20-1
cdr3_length: 15
cdr3_nt: TGCAGTGCTCCCCCTACAGGGATCACGTCCTACGAGCAGTACTTC
cdr3_aa: CSAPPTGITSYEQYF

clone_size: -
d_call: -
j_call: TRBJ2-1
v_call: TRBV7-9
cdr3_length: 15
cdr3_nt: TGTGCCAGCAGCTTAGGCCCGGTGGGTTACAATGAGCAGTTCTTC
cdr3_aa: CASSLGPVGYNEQFF

clone_size: few
d_call: -
j_call: TRBJ1-6
v_call: TRBV12-3/TRBV12-4
cdr3_length: 17
cdr3_nt: TGTGCCAGCAGTCTCAAGCCCCCGGGGGGCCGAAATTCACCCCTCCACTTT
cdr3_aa: CASSLKPPGGRNSPLHF

clone_size: -
d_call: -
j_call: TRBJ2-3
v_call: TRBV15
cdr3_length: 13
cdr3_nt: TGTGCCACCAGCAGAGACCGGGCAGATACGCAGTATTTT
cdr3_aa: CATSRDRADTQYF

clone_size: few
d_call: -
j_call: TRBJ2-2
v_call: TRBV9
cdr3_length: 13
cdr3_nt: TGTGCCAGCAGCGTACCGAACACCGGGGAGCTGTTTTTT
cdr3_aa: CASSVPNTGELFF